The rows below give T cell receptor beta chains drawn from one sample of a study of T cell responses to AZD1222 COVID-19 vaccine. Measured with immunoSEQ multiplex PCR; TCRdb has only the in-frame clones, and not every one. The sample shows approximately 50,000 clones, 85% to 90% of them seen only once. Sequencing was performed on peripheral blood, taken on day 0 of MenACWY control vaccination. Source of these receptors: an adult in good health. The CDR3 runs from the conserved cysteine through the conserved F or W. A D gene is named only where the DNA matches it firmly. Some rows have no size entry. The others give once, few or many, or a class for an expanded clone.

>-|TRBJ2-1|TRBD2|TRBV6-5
CASSSLTSGKDNEQFF
TGTGCCAGCAGTTCCTTGACTAGCGGGAAAGACAATGAGCAGTTCTTC
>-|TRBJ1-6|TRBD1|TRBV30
CAWSVPETGGDSPLHF
TGTGCCTGGAGTGTACCTGAGACAGGGGGCGATTCACCCCTCCACTTT
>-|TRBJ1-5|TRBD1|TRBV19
CASKVRQGAGESNQPQHF
TGTGCCAGTAAAGTGCGACAGGGAGCTGGGGAGAGCAATCAGCCCCAGCATTTT
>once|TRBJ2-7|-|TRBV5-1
CASSLRGTEQYF
TGCGCCAGCAGCTTGAGGGGGACCGAGCAGTACTTC
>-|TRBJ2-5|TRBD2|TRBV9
CASSVALTSGEQETQYF
TGTGCCAGCAGCGTAGCTTTGACTAGCGGAGAACAAGAGACCCAGTACTTC
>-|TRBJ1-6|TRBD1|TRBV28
CASRIRQGANYNSPLHF
TGTGCCAGCAGAATTCGACAGGGGGCAAACTATAATTCACCCCTCCACTTT
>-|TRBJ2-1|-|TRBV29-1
CSVASSYNEQFF
TGCAGCGTTGCCAGCTCCTACAATGAGCAGTTCTTC
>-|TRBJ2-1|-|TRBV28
CVTQGSYNEQFF
TGTGTCACGCAGGGAAGCTACAATGAGCAGTTCTTC
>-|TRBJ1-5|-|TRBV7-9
CASSDRYQPQHF
TGTGCCAGCAGTGACAGGTATCAGCCCCAGCATTTT
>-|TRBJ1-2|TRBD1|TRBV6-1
CASSEAGTGVYYGYTF
TGTGCCAGCAGTGAAGCTGGGACAGGGGTCTACTATGGCTACACCTTC
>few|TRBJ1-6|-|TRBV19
CASSIDGQYNSPLHF
TGTGCCAGTAGTATAGACGGACAGTATAATTCACCCCTCCACTTT
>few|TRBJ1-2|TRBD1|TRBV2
CASSGDRDGYTF
TGTGCCAGCAGTGGAGACAGGGATGGCTACACCTTC
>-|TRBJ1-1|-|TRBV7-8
CASSLAGAATEAFF
TGTGCCAGCAGCTTAGCAGGGGCAGCCACTGAAGCTTTCTTT
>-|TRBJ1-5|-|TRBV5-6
CASSLASQPQHF
TGTGCCAGCAGCTTGGCCTCTCAGCCCCAGCATTTT
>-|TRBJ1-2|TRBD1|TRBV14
CASSHSLRTGPFPYGYTF
TGTGCCAGCAGCCACTCTCTTCGGACAGGGCCCTTCCCCTATGGCTACACCTTC
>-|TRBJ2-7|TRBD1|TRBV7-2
CASSKTQGIYEQYF
TGTGCCAGCAGCAAGACACAGGGGATCTACGAGCAGTACTTC